These 26 T cell receptor beta chains were sequenced from one sample in a study of shared clonotypes between healthy human individuals. Profiling relied on immunoSEQ multiplex PCR, and the TCRdb table lists in-frame clones only, not all of them. The repertoire has approximately 2,000,000 clones, about 90% of them found once; the top ten carry around 0.4%. Sequences were obtained from naive CD4+ T cells from PBMCs. Indicated subset: CD45RA+ positively selected. These TCRs come from a man between 18 and 29 years old in good health. Some clones in this sample may be carry-over from other donors' samples.

The gene calls are TRBV6-1 and TRBJ2-7, with TRBD2 identical over 7 bases. V gave up 11 bases and J gave up 3 bases; unmatched junction bases: 13. CDR3 length: 14 amino acids. CDR1 is MNHNS and CDR2 is SASEGT in the germline V gene. The CDR3 bases are TGTGCCGGAACGAGCGGGAACCGGATCTACGAGCAGTACTTC. Its translation is CAGTSGNRIYEQYF.

For this clone: Other DNA variants within this sample encode the same CDR3. The chain employs TRBV5-1 and TRBJ2-2, with D possibly matching TRBD2 (6 bases). V shed 0 bases and J shed 4 bases, with 10 bases lying between them. The CDR3 has 15 residues. Germline values: CDR1 SGHRS, CDR2 YFSETQ. CDR3 coding DNA: TGCGCCAGCAGCTTGGTCGCCGGGAGCACCGGGGAGCTGTTTTTT. This translates into CASSLVAGSTGELFF.

V is TRBV2 and J is TRBJ1-2; possible D gene TRBD1, 6 bases. Trimming shortened V by 5 bases and J by 3 bases, and 16 bases separated the two germline ends. There are 15 residues in the CDR3. Germline CDR1 SNHLY, CDR2 FYNNEI. This CDR3 reads CASSRSGAGDYGYTF. In nucleotides, the CDR3 is TGTGCCAGCAGTCGATCAGGGGCGGGCGACTATGGCTACACCTTC.

This sequence joins TRBV19 and TRBJ2-7, with D perhaps matching TRBD1 or TRBD2 (6 bases each). The CDR3 is 14 residues long. Trimming left V 6 bases short and J 3 bases short, with 15 bases between. The V gene's germline CDR1 is LNHDA and CDR2 SQIVND (reference sequence). The CDR3: CASSLGGHLYEQYF. Written as DNA, the CDR3 is TGTGCCAGTAGCCTGGGGGGACACCTCTACGAGCAGTACTTC.

This clone occurred once. The rearrangement uses TRBV19 and TRBJ1-2, with D perhaps matching TRBD1 (5 bases). Germline assignment: CDR1 LNHDA and CDR2 SQIVND (reference sequence). This CDR3 spans 15 amino acids. V dropped 4 bases and J dropped 5 bases, with 17 bases sitting between them. CDR3 sequence: CASSTLGGEGYGYTF. CDR3 sequence (DNA): TGTGCCAGTAGTACCCTAGGAGGGGAAGGGTATGGCTACACCTTC.

In its sample, this clone was seen once. The CDR3 nucleotides are TGTGCCATCAGGAGTCAGGGGGACACCGGGGAGCTGTTTTTT. It specifies CAIRSQGDTGELFF. The rearrangement uses TRBV10-3 and TRBJ2-2; 7 bases are a match to TRBD1. Trimming took 6 bases from V and 3 from J; bases not matched to a gene: 4. CDR1 and CDR2 from the germline V gene are ENHRY and SYGVKD. The CDR3 contains 14 residues.

Notes on this clone: Other DNA sequences in the same sample also yield this CDR3. V is TRBV18 and J is TRBJ2-5; TRBD1 agrees at 7 bases. J lost 2 bases, V lost 2 bases, and 2 bases had no gene match. This CDR3 spans 14 amino acids. Germline-derived CDR1 and CDR2 are KGHSH and LQKENI. CDR3 region: CASSPGQEQETQYF. CDR3 sequence (DNA): TGTGCCAGCTCACCAGGACAGGAACAAGAGACCCAGTACTTC.

The chain employs TRBV2 and TRBJ1-1; TRBD1 matches at 7 bases. Germline assignment: CDR1 SNHLY and CDR2 FYNNEI. V lost 5 bases, J lost 1 base, and 7 bases stayed unmatched. The CDR3 loop spans 15 amino acids. CDR3 sequence (DNA): TGTGCCAGCAGTACCCGGACAGGAGCGAACACTGAAGCTTTCTTT. This codes for CASSTRTGANTEAFF.

The chain carries TRBV4-1 and TRBJ1-6, with D uncertain. The germline CDR1 and CDR2 sequences are MGHRA and YSYEKL. CDR3 length: 16 amino acids. The ends were cut back, 1 base at V and 5 bases at J, with 12 bases in the middle. CDR3 DNA sequence: TGCGCCAGCAGCCAAGGGAGGACGGAAAATAATTCACCCCTCCACTTT. Its protein is CASSQGRTENNSPLHF.

Worth noting for this clone: Additional DNA sequences in this sample encode the identical CDR3. The chain joins TRBV9 to TRBJ1-5; no clear D. Trimming stripped 0 bases from V and 6 bases from J, with 7 bases between. Germline V gene lookup returns CDR1 SGDLS and CDR2 YYNGEE. This CDR3 comprises 13 residues. CDR3 coding DNA: TGTGCCAGCAGCGTAGCCGTCGGTCAGCCCCAGCATTTT. Protein sequence: CASSVAVGQPQHF.

The chain links TRBV2 to TRBJ2-5, with D tentatively TRBD1 (6 bases). Germline V gene lookup returns CDR1 SNHLY and CDR2 FYNNEI. V lost 6 bases to trimming and J lost 1 base, with 15 bases between them. The CDR3 is 15 residues long. The CDR3 spells CASRGGRGLQETQYF. The CDR3 bases are TGTGCCAGCAGGGGTGGCAGGGGCCTCCAAGAGACCCAGTACTTC.

The CDR3 loop is CASSGTRGTGELFF. DNA of the CDR3: TGTGCCAGCAGCGGGACTAGAGGCACCGGGGAGCTGTTTTTT. V is TRBV2 and J is TRBJ2-2; 8 bases are shared with TRBD2. J lost 4 bases, V lost 6 bases, and 4 bases had no gene match. Germline CDR1 reads SNHLY; CDR2 reads FYNNEI. The CDR3 runs 14 residues.

The chain joins TRBV10-3 to TRBJ2-1, with a possible D match to TRBD2 (6 bases). Per the germline V gene, CDR1 is ENHRY and CDR2 is SYGVKD. The CDR3 extends over 17 amino acids. V lost 3 bases to trimming and J lost 8 bases, with 23 bases between them. The CDR3 reads CAISETKLAAPRDEQFF. CDR3 coding DNA: TGTGCCATCAGTGAAACAAAATTAGCGGCCCCCAGGGATGAGCAGTTCTTC.

This chain connects TRBV7-6 to TRBJ2-7, with 8 bases fitting TRBD1. The CDR3 runs to 16 residues. Germline assignment: CDR1 SGHVS and CDR2 FNYEAQ. V trimming: 0 bases; J trimming: 1 base; junction bases outside the gene matches: 5. CDR3 sequence reads: CASSLAAGQVSYEQYF. The CDR3 nucleotides are TGTGCCAGCAGCTTAGCCGCGGGACAGGTATCCTACGAGCAGTACTTC.

This chain links TRBV27 with TRBJ2-1; possibly TRBD1 or TRBD2 for D (5 bases each). CDR1 and CDR2 (germline): MNHEY, SMNVEV (reference sequence). The CDR3 loop spans 17 amino acids. Deletions cut 2 bases from V and 0 bases from J, with 14 bases between. The CDR3 bases are TGTGCCAGCAGTTTAGGGGGTGTTAGGAGCTCCTACAATGAGCAGTTCTTC. As protein: CASSLGGVRSSYNEQFF.

The chain combines TRBV7-2 with TRBJ2-7; 9 bases agree with TRBD2. The CDR3 consists of 15 residues. From germline, CDR1 is SGHTA and CDR2 FQGNSA. With 1 base clipped from V and 2 bases from J, the junction kept 3 bases outside the gene matches. CDR3 sequence: CASSLVASGAYEQYF. The CDR3 nucleotides are TGTGCCAGCAGCTTAGTAGCTAGCGGGGCCTACGAGCAGTACTTC.

The chain recombines TRBV19 with TRBJ2-2; D is unclear. Germline lookup yields CDR1 LNHDA and CDR2 SQIVND (reference sequence). With 11 bases removed from V and 3 bases from J, the gap between germline ends came to 10 bases. There are 12 residues in the CDR3. This CDR3 reads CASEQHTGELFF. CDR3 nucleotides: TGTGCCTCGGAACAGCACACCGGGGAGCTGTTTTTT.

The rearrangement links TRBV25-1 to TRBJ2-1; 10 positions match TRBD2. Germline CDR1 and CDR2: MGHDK and SYGVNS. Trimming took 2 bases from V and 6 from J; bases not matched to a gene: 1. The CDR3 has 14 amino acids. CDR3 coding DNA: TGTGCCAGCAGTGAAGGGACTAGCGTCAATGAGCAGTTCTTC. Translating it yields CASSEGTSVNEQFF.

This chain connects TRBV10-2 to TRBJ2-3; D is unresolved. CDR1 and CDR2 (germline): WSHSY, SAAADI. This CDR3 region has 14 residues. Trimming left V 0 bases short and J 9 bases short, with 13 bases between. In nucleotides, the CDR3 is TGCGCCAGCAGTGAGTCGGCTTCAGAAGGCACGCAGTATTTT. Amino acid sequence: CASSESASEGTQYF.

This chain joins TRBV4-1 and TRBJ2-2, with D unclear. The V gene's germline CDR1 is MGHRA and CDR2 YSYEKL. This CDR3 is 15 amino acids long. The V gene lost 0 bases and the J gene lost 9 bases, with 14 bases spanning the gap. This CDR3 is CASSQEGAPLRELFF. CDR3 nucleotide sequence: TGCGCCAGCAGCCAAGAAGGCGCGCCGCTTCGGGAGCTGTTTTTT.

The chain has TRBV19 and TRBJ2-1; TRBD2 matches at 7 bases. CDR1 and CDR2 (germline): LNHDA, SQIVND (reference sequence). V gave up 5 bases and J gave up 5 bases; unmatched junction bases: 6. The CDR3 is 14 residues long. The CDR3 DNA sequence: TGTGCCAGTAGTGTCCTAGCGGAAAACAATGAGCAGTTCTTC. Its protein is CASSVLAENNEQFF. Complete variable domain (other parts from reference TRBV19 and TRBJ2-1): DGGITQSPKYLFRKEGQNVTLSCEQNLNHDAMYWYRQDPGQGLRLIYYSQIVNDFQKGDIAEGYSVSREKKESFPLTVTSAQKNPTAFYLCASSVLAENNEQFFGPGTRLTVL.

The chain links TRBV18 to TRBJ1-1, with unresolved D. Germline V gives CDR1 KGHSH, CDR2 LQKENI. This CDR3 has 14 amino acids. V gave up 3 bases and J gave up 7 bases, with 15 bases separating them. This CDR3 is CASSPSWGDIEAFF. The CDR3 region has the DNA TGTGCCAGCTCACCCTCTTGGGGAGACATTGAAGCTTTCTTT.

V gene TRBV7-3 combines with J gene TRBJ2-7; D perhaps matches TRBD2 (5 bases). The CDR3 spans 15 residues. The V end was cut by 2 bases, the J end by 2 bases, with 13 bases between. Germline CDR1 and CDR2: SGHTA and FQGTGA. CDR3 in amino acids: CASSLSAAGAYEQYF. For the CDR3, the DNA is TGTGCCAGCAGCTTATCAGCGGCTGGGGCCTACGAGCAGTACTTC.

Comment on this clone: The same CDR3 can be traced to other DNA sequences in this sample. The chain uses TRBV6-5 and TRBJ1-3, with TRBD1 identical over 7 bases. The CDR3 totals 16 residues. The V gene end was trimmed by 0 bases and the J gene end by 2 bases; junction bases not matched to a gene: 4. Germline-derived CDR1 and CDR2 are MNHEY and SVGAGI. This CDR3 reads CASSYSGQGAGNTIYF. The CDR3 nucleotides read TGTGCCAGCAGTTACTCGGGTCAGGGGGCTGGAAACACCATATATTTT.

V usage is TRBV4-2 and J usage is TRBJ1-4, with 10 bases aligning to TRBD1. The CDR3 runs to 20 residues. CDR1 LGHNA and CDR2 YNFKEQ come from the germline V gene. With V trimmed by 1 base and J by 8 bases, 19 bases remained unmatched. As DNA, the CDR3 is TGTGCCAGCAGCCAAGTCGACACCCAAAATCTAGACAGGGGGCGCGAAAAACTGTTTTTT. Protein sequence: CASSQVDTQNLDRGREKLFF.

The V and J genes are TRBV11-2 and TRBJ2-5, with 10 nucleotides matching TRBD2. V lost 1 base to trimming and J lost 4 bases; unmatched junction nucleotides: 3. The CDR3 covers 15 residues. Germline V gives CDR1 SGHAT, CDR2 FQNNGV. CDR3: CASSLASGSPETQYF. Written as DNA, the CDR3 is TGTGCCAGCAGCTTAGCTAGCGGGAGCCCAGAGACCCAGTACTTC.